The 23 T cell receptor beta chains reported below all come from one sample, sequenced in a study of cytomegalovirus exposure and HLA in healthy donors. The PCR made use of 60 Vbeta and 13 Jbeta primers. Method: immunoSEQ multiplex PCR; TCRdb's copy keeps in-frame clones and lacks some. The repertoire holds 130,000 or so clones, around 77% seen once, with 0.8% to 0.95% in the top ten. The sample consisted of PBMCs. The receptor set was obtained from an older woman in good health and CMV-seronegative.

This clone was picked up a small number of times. The CDR3 spells CASSLLRGLNTGELFF. The DNA of the CDR3 is TGTGCCAGCAGCTTACTCAGGGGTCTGAACACCGGGGAGCTGTTTTTT. V is TRBV7-9 and J is TRBJ2-2; perhaps TRBD1 as D (6 bases). The CDR3 consists of 16 residues. Trimming took 2 bases from V and 1 from J, leaving 11 bases between them. Germline CDR1 reads SEHNR; CDR2 reads FQNEAQ (reference sequence).

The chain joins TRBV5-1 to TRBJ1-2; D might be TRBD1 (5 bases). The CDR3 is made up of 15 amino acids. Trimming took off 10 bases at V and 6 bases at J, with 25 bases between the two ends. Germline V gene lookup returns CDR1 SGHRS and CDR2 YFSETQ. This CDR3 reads CASSLEGNSVNGYTF. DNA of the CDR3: TGCGCCTCTTCTCTGGAGGGGAACTCCGTGAATGGCTACACCTTC.

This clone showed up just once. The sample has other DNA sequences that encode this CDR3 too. CDR3 region: CASSLEGWRGSQETQYF. CDR3 in DNA: TGTGCCAGCAGCTTAGAGGGATGGCGGGGGAGCCAAGAGACCCAGTACTTC. The chain recombines TRBV7-9 with TRBJ2-5; 7 positions agree with TRBD2. The ends lost 1 base at V and 1 base at J; junction bases unmatched: 9. This CDR3 contains 17 residues. Germline lookup yields CDR1 SEHNR and CDR2 FQNEAQ (reference sequence).

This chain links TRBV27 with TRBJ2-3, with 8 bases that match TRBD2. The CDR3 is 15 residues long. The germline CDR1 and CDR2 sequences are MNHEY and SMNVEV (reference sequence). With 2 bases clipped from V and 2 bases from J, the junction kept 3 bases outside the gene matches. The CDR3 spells CASSLQRGYTDTQYF. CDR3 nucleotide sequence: TGTGCCAGCAGTTTACAGCGGGGGTACACAGATACGCAGTATTTT.

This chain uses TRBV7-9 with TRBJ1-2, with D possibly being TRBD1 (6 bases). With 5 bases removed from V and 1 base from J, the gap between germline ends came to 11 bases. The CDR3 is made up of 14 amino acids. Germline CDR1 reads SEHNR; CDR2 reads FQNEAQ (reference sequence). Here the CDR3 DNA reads TGTGCCAGCAGCCGAACAGGGTATAACTATGGCTACACCTTC. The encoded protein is CASSRTGYNYGYTF. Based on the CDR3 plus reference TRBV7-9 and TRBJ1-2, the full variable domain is DTGVSQNPRHKITKRGQNVTFRCDPISEHNRLYWYRQTLGQGPEFLTYFQNEAQLEKSRLLSDRFSAERPKGSFSTLEIQRTEQGDSAMYLCASSRTGYNYGYTFGSGTRLTVV.

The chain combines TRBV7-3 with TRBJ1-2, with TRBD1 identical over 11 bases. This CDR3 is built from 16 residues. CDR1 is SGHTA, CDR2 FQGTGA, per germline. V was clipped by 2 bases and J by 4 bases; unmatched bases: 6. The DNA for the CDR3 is TGTGCCAGCAGCTTAGGACAGGGGGCTGGTCCCTATGGCTACACCTTC. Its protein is CASSLGQGAGPYGYTF.

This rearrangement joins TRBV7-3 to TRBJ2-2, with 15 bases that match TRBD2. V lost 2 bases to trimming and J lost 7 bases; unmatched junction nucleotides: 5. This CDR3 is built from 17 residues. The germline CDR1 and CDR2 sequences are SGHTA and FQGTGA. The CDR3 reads CASSLSPGLAGGGELFF. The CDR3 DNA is TGTGCCAGCAGCTTATCCCCGGGACTAGCGGGGGGCGGGGAGCTGTTTTTT.

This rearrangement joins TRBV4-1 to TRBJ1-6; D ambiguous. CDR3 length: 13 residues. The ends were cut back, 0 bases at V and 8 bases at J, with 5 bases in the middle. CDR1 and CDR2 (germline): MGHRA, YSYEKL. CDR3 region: CASSQDPYSPLHF. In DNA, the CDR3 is TGCGCCAGCAGCCAAGATCCGTATTCACCCCTCCACTTT.

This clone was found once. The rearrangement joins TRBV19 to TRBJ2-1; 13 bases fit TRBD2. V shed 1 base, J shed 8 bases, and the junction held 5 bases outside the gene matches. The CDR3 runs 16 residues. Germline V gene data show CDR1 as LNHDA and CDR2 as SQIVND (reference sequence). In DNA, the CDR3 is TGTGCCAGTAGTATAGGAGGACTAGCGGGAGCCTATGAGCAGTTCTTC. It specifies CASSIGGLAGAYEQFF.

CDR3 residues: CASSPGLAGEPREQYF. The CDR3 DNA reads TGTGCCAGCAGCCCTGGACTAGCGGGGGAACCCCGCGAGCAGTACTTC. The chain links TRBV9 to TRBJ2-7, with 13 bases lining up with TRBD2. The CDR3 length is 16 residues. Germline CDR1 SGDLS, CDR2 YYNGEE. The ends lost 4 bases at V and 6 bases at J; junction bases unmatched: 10.

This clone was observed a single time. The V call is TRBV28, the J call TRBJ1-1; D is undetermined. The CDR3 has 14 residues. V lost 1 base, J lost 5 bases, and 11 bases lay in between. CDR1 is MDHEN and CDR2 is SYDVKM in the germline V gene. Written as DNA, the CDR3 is TGTGCCAGCAGTTTATTGGGCCGAAAAACTGAAGCTTTCTTT. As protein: CASSLLGRKTEAFF.

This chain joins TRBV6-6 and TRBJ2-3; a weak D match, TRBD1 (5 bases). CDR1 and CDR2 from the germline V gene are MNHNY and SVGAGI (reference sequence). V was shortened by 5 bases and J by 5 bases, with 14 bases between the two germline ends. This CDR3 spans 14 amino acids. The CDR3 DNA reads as TGTGCCAGCAGTCAGGGTAGGGCAAGAGATACGCAGTATTTT. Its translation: CASSQGRARDTQYF.

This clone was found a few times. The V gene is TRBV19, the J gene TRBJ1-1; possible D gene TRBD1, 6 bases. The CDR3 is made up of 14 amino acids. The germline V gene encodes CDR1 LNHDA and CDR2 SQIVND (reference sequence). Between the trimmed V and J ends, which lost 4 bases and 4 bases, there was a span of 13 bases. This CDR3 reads CASSTHGTITEAFF. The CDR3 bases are TGTGCCAGTAGTACCCACGGGACAATCACTGAAGCTTTCTTT. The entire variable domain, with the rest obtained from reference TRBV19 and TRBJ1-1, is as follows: DGGITQSPKYLFRKEGQNVTLSCEQNLNHDAMYWYRQDPGQGLRLIYYSQIVNDFQKGDIAEGYSVSREKKESFPLTVTSAQKNPTAFYLCASSTHGTITEAFFGQGTRLTVV.

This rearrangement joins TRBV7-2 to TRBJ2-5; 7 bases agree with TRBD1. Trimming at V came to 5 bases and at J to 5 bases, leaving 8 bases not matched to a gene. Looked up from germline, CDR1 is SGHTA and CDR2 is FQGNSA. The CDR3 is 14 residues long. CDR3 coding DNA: TGTGCCAGCAGCCCAAACAGGGGTGTGGAGACCCAGTACTTC. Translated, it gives CASSPNRGVETQYF.

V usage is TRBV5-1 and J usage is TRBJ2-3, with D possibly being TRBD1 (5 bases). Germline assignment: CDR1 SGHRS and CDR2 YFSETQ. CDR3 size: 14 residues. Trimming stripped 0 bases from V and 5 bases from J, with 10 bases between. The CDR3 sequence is CASSLEGNEDTQYF. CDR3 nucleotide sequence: TGCGCCAGCAGCTTGGAGGGGAACGAAGATACGCAGTATTTT.

CDR3 sequence reads: CASSSWTSGGPETQYF. CDR3 DNA sequence: TGTGCCAGCAGTTCCTGGACTAGCGGGGGGCCGGAGACCCAGTACTTC. The chain uses TRBV28 and TRBJ2-5, with 14 bases aligning to TRBD2. The V segment lost 4 bases and the J segment 5 bases; nucleotides outside the gene matches: 6. The length of the CDR3 is 16 residues. CDR1 is MDHEN and CDR2 is SYDVKM in the germline V gene.

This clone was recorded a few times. CDR3 sequence reads: CASSPLGESQPQHF. CDR3 in DNA: TGTGCCAGCAGTCCCCTCGGGGAGAGTCAGCCCCAGCATTTT. The chain combines TRBV28 with TRBJ1-5; D gene uncertain. With 5 bases removed from V and 6 bases from J, the gap between germline ends came to 14 bases. The CDR3 length is 14 residues. The germline CDR1 and CDR2 sequences are MDHEN and SYDVKM.

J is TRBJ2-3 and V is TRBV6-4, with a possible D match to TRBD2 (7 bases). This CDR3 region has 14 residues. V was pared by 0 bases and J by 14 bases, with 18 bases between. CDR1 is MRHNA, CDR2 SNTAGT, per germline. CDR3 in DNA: TGTGCCAGCAGTGACTCGATAGGGGGGGCTCATTTGTATTTT. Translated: CASSDSIGGAHLYF.

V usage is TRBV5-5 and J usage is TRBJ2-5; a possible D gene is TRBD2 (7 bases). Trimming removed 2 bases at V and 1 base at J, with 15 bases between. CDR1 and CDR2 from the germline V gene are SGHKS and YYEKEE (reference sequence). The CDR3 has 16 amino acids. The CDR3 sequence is CASSLGPRGAQETQYF. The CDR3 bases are TGTGCCAGCAGCTTAGGGCCCCGGGGGGCCCAAGAGACCCAGTACTTC.

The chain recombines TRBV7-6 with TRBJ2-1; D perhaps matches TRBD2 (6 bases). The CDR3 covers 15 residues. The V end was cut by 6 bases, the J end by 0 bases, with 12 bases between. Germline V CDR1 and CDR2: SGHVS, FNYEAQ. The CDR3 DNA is TGTGCCAGCAGTTGGGGCGGGGACTCCTACAATGAGCAGTTCTTC. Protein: CASSWGGDSYNEQFF. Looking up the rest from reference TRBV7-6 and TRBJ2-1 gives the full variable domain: GAGVSQSPRYKVTKRGQDVALRCDPISGHVSLYWYRQALGQGPEFLTYFNYEAQQDKSGLPNDRFSAERPEGSISTLTIQRTEQRDSAMYRCASSWGGDSYNEQFFGPGTRLTVL.

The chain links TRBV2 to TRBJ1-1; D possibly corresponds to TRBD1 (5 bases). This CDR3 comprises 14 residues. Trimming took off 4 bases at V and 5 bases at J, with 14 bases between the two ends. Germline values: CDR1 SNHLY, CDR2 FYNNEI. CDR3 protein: CASSVNRGGTEAFF. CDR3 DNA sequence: TGTGCCAGCAGTGTGAACCGGGGGGGGACTGAAGCTTTCTTT.

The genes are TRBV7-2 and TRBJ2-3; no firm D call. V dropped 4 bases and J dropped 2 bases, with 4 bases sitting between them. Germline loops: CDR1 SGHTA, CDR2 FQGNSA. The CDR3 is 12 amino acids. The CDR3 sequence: CASSSYTDTQYF. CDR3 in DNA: TGTGCCAGCAGCTCTTACACAGATACGCAGTATTTT.

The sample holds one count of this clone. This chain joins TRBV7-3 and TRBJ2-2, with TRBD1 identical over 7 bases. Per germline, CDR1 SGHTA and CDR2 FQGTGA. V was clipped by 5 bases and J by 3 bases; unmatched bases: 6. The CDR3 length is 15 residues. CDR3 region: CASSLLGGDTGELFF. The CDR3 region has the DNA TGTGCCAGCAGCCTCCTAGGGGGCGACACCGGGGAGCTGTTTTTT. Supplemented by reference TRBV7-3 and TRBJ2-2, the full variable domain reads GAGVSQTPSNKVTEKGKYVELRCDPISGHTALYWYRQSLGQGPEFLIYFQGTGAADDSGLPNDRFFAVRPEGSVSTLKIQRTERGDSAVYLCASSLLGGDTGELFFGEGSRLTVL.